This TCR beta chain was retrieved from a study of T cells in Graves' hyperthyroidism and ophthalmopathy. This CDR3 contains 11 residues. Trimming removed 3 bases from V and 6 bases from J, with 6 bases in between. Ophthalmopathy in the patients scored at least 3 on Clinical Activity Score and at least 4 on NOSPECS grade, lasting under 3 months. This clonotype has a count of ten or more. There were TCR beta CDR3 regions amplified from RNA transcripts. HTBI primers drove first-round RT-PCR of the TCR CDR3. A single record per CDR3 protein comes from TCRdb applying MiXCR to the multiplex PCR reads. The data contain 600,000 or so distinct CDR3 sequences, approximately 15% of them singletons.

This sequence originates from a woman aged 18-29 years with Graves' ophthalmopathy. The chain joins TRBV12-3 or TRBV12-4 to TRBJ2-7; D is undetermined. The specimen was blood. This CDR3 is CASSFQGEQYF. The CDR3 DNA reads TGTGCCAGCAGTTTCCAAGGCGAGCAGTACTTC.